The next 26 T cell receptor beta chains were all read from a single sample in a study of low-dose radiotherapy and immunotherapy resistance in tumors. TCR amplification used approximately 19 PCR cycles, a constant-region primer and a V-primer adapter. TCRdb re-called the reads with MiXCR, one entry per CDR3 protein. The table records tens of thousands of distinct CDR3 sequences, about 10% of them present only once. Time point: before trial treatment. The sequenced sample was PBMCs, obtained before treatment. The receptors were sampled from a female donor with ovarian cancer.

This chain uses TRBV3-1 with TRBJ2-7; D not certain. Germline V gene lookup returns CDR1 LGHDT and CDR2 YNNKEL (reference sequence). The CDR3 spans 11 residues. V was shortened by 1 base and J by 7 bases, with 5 bases between the two germline ends. CDR3 in amino acids: CASSQVNEQYF. The DNA for the CDR3 is TGTGCCAGCAGCCAAGTCAATGAGCAGTACTTC.

This clonotype was recorded many times. The CDR3 sequence is CAWALTQGGYEQYF. CDR3 nucleotide sequence: TGTGCCTGGGCGCTTACACAGGGGGGCTACGAGCAGTACTTC. This chain uses TRBV30 with TRBJ2-7, with 8 bases fitting TRBD1. The J segment lost 3 bases and the V segment lost 5 bases, leaving 9 bases of the junction unmatched. Germline V CDR1 and CDR2: GTSNPN, SVGIG (reference sequence). This CDR3 comprises 14 residues.

J is TRBJ2-3 and V is TRBV6-4, with 8 bases lining up with TRBD2. The CDR3 covers 15 residues. V gave up 4 bases and J gave up 2 bases; unmatched junction bases: 5. Germline values: CDR1 MRHNA, CDR2 SNTAGT. CDR3 in amino acids: CASSAGAGDTDTQYF. The CDR3 DNA reads TGTGCCAGCAGTGCGGGAGCGGGGGACACAGATACGCAGTATTTT.

This clonotype was detected ten times or more. This sequence joins TRBV28 and TRBJ2-7; 10 bases map to TRBD2. Germline CDR1 and CDR2: MDHEN and SYDVKM. V gave up 1 base and J gave up 4 bases; unmatched junction bases: 22. This CDR3 has 21 amino acids. CDR3 sequence reads: CASSLFYRRKDGLAVPYEQYF. For the CDR3, the DNA is TGTGCCAGCAGTTTATTTTATCGGCGGAAGGATGGACTAGCGGTGCCTTACGAGCAGTACTTC.

Concerning this clonotype itself: A far larger clone differs by one base, so this is likely a read error. The chain combines TRBV2 with TRBJ2-5, with 9 bases matching TRBD2. With 6 bases clipped from V and 4 bases from J, the junction kept 21 bases outside the gene matches. Germline V gene sequence: CDR1 SNHLY, CDR2 FYNNEI. The CDR3 runs 19 residues. The CDR3 bases are TGTGCCAGCAGCTCAACCGGAGGGACTAGCTGGGGGGCCCGAGAGACCCAGTACTTC. Amino acid sequence: CASSSTGGTSWGARETQYF.

At least ten counts were recorded for this clonotype. The DNA of the CDR3 is TGTGCCAGCACCGCCTACGGGAGTGGAGGCACTGAAGCTTTCTTT. Translated: CASTAYGSGGTEAFF. The chain combines TRBV3-1 with TRBJ1-1; D is undetermined. CDR3 length: 15 amino acids. Germline CDR1 is LGHDT and CDR2 is YNNKEL (reference sequence). The V and J ends lost 7 bases and 4 bases respectively, with 19 bases between them. The full variable domain, in which reference TRBV3-1 and TRBJ1-1 provide the parts outside the CDR3, is DTAVSQTPKYLVTQMGNDKSIKCEQNLGHDTMYWYKQDSKKFLKIMFSYNNKELIINETVPNRFSPKSPDKAHLNLHINSLELGDSAVYFCASTAYGSGGTEAFFGQGTRLTVV.

The sample holds many counts of this clonotype. The V call is TRBV20-1, the J call TRBJ2-3; D call uncertain. CDR3 length: 11 residues. Per the germline V gene, CDR1 is DFQATT and CDR2 is SNEGSKA (reference sequence). Trimming pared 6 bases from V and 2 bases from J, leaving 6 bases between. The CDR3 sequence is CSALFTDTQYF. CDR3 sequence (DNA): TGCAGTGCCCTATTCACAGATACGCAGTATTTT.

Of note for this clonotype: This may come from a read error, since a much larger clone is one base off. The chain combines TRBV19 with TRBJ1-2, with TRBD1 matching 7 bases. Germline V gene sequence: CDR1 LNHDA, CDR2 SQIVND (reference sequence). The CDR3 totals 14 residues. CDR3 nucleotide sequence: TGTTCCAGTAGTGGACAGGCCACTAACTATGGCTACACCTTC. Amino acid sequence: CSSSGQATNYGYTF.

The table lists this clonotype with many counts. J is TRBJ2-7 and V is TRBV27; tentative D call: TRBD2 (6 bases). The CDR3 is 15 residues long. Trimming stripped 2 bases from V and 3 bases from J, with 14 bases between. Germline V CDR1 and CDR2: MNHEY, SMNVEV (reference sequence). The CDR3 bases are TGTGCCAGCAGTTTAGGGGCCGTGGGGGGCTACGAGCAGTACTTC. It is translated as CASSLGAVGGYEQYF.

The sample holds many counts of this clonotype. The V gene is TRBV29-1, the J gene TRBJ1-1, with 7 positions matching TRBD1. The germline V gene encodes CDR1 SQVTM and CDR2 ANQGSEA. The CDR3 totals 14 residues. Trimming at V came to 2 bases and at J to 1 base, leaving 4 bases not matched to a gene. For the CDR3, the DNA is TGCAGCGTTGAAAGGGGGCAAGGGAACACTGAAGCTTTCTTT. It codes for CSVERGQGNTEAFF.

By share of the sample, this clonotype is medium-sized. Here the CDR3 reads CASSQRPGTDNEQFF. The CDR3 bases are TGTGCCAGCAGCCAAAGGCCCGGGACTGACAATGAGCAGTTCTTC. The V call is TRBV7-2, the J call TRBJ2-1; a weak D match, TRBD2 (6 bases). Trimming left V 5 bases short and J 5 bases short, with 16 bases between. The CDR3 length is 15 residues. Germline CDR1 SGHTA, CDR2 FQGNSA. Drawing the rest from reference TRBV7-2 and TRBJ2-1, the complete variable domain is GAGVSQSPSNKVTEKGKDVELRCDPISGHTALYWYRQSLGQGLEFLIYFQGNSAPDKSGLPSDRFSAERTGGSVSTLTIQRTQQEDSAVYLCASSQRPGTDNEQFFGPGTRLTVL.

This clonotype has at least ten counts. The rearrangement links TRBV13 to TRBJ1-1; no firm D call. The germline V gene has CDR1 PRHDT and CDR2 FYEKMQ (reference sequence). The V gene lost 7 bases and the J gene lost 3 bases, with 15 bases spanning the gap. The CDR3 extends over 14 amino acids. For the CDR3, the DNA is TGTGCCAGCACCCGACACGGCGCCTACACTGAAGCTTTCTTT. Amino acid sequence: CASTRHGAYTEAFF. Full variable domain (rest looked up from reference TRBV13 and TRBJ1-1): AAGVIQSPRHLIKEKRETATLKCYPIPRHDTVYWYQQGPGQDPQFLISFYEKMQSDKGSIPDRFSAQQFSDYHSELNMSSLELGDSALYFCASTRHGAYTEAFFGQGTRLTVV.

This clonotype was observed at least ten times. The chain is built from TRBV12-3 or TRBV12-4 and TRBJ1-5; perhaps TRBD1 as D (5 bases). CDR3 length equals 14 residues. Trimming took off 6 bases at V and 1 base at J, with 10 bases between the two ends. CDR3 protein: CASRPGGSNQPQHF. The CDR3 DNA is TGTGCCAGCAGACCCGGGGGGAGCAATCAGCCCCAGCATTTT.

In its sample, this clonotype was seen many times. V and J are TRBV5-6 and TRBJ2-5, with a weak D call TRBD1 (5 bases). The CDR3 is made up of 17 amino acids. The V end lost 4 bases, the J end lost 4 bases, and 23 bases lay between the germline ends. Germline V gene lookup returns CDR1 SGHDT and CDR2 YYEEEE. CDR3 sequence reads: CASSPPVVGREGETQYF. As DNA, the CDR3 is TGTGCCAGCAGCCCCCCCGTCGTTGGCAGGGAAGGAGAGACCCAGTACTTC.

The sample holds many counts of this clonotype. The chain has TRBV6-6 and TRBJ1-1, with D tentatively TRBD1 (5 bases). V shed 6 bases and J shed 5 bases, with 10 bases lying between them. The CDR3 totals 12 residues. Germline V CDR1 and CDR2: MNHNY, SVGAGI (reference sequence). The CDR3 is CASSVGGTEAFF. In DNA, the CDR3 is TGTGCCAGCAGCGTCGGGGGGACTGAAGCTTTCTTT.

This clonotype was detected once. V gene TRBV4-1 combines with J gene TRBJ2-1, with D possibly being TRBD2 (6 bases). This CDR3 is 12 amino acids long. Germline CDR1 is MGHRA and CDR2 is YSYEKL. Trimming took 8 bases from V and 6 from J, leaving 11 bases between them. DNA of the CDR3: TGCGCCAGCCGCGGGACTCGCAATGAGCAGTTCTTC. Encoded protein: CASRGTRNEQFF.

About this clonotype itself: A far larger clone is one base from this, pointing to a likely read error. The chain has TRBV5-6 and TRBJ2-5; TRBD1 aligns across 9 bases. Germline CDR1 and CDR2: SGHDT and YYEEEE. The CDR3 is made up of 15 amino acids. V was pared by 0 bases and J by 11 bases, with 11 bases of the junction left unmatched. CDR3 amino acids: CASSLVGQGRDEQYF. CDR3 coding DNA: TGTGCCAGCAGCTTGGTAGGACAGGGGAGGGATGAGCAGTACTTC.

The sample holds many counts of this clonotype. The V call is TRBV7-2, the J call TRBJ2-7, with D possibly matching TRBD1 (6 bases). There are 14 residues in the CDR3. CDR1 SGHTA and CDR2 FQGNSA come from the germline V gene. Trimming shortened V by 3 bases and J by 4 bases, and 13 bases separated the two germline ends. DNA for the CDR3: TGTGCCAGCAGCTTTGCAGGGGCGGTGTACGAGCAGTACTTC. This gives the protein CASSFAGAVYEQYF.

This clonotype was observed many times. The chain combines TRBV20-1 with TRBJ2-1; tentative D call: TRBD1 (5 bases). The germline CDR1 and CDR2 sequences are DFQATT and SNEGSKA (reference sequence). Trimming shortened V by 0 bases and J by 0 bases, and 15 bases separated the two germline ends. The length of the CDR3 is 17 residues. CDR3 region: CSARDPRQKSSYNEQFF. The CDR3 DNA follows: TGCAGTGCTAGAGATCCCCGACAGAAAAGCTCCTACAATGAGCAGTTCTTC.

This clonotype came up many times. CDR3 nucleotide sequence: TGCAGCGTCACCCGGGACAGGGACGACAATGAGCAGTTCTTC. Translating gives CSVTRDRDDNEQFF. The chain joins TRBV29-1 to TRBJ2-1; the match to TRBD1 covers 9 bases. The CDR3 length is 14 residues. V gave up 6 bases and J gave up 5 bases; unmatched junction bases: 8. The germline V gene encodes CDR1 SQVTM and CDR2 ANQGSEA.

With respect to this clonotype: Only one base separates this from a far larger clonotype, so it likely reflects a read error. The CDR3 reads CASRTGQGGHEQYF. The CDR3 DNA reads as TGTGCCAGCAGAACCGGACAGGGAGGTCATGAGCAGTACTTC. This chain joins TRBV5-5 and TRBJ2-7; 8 positions agree with TRBD1. The junction had 11 bases not matched to a gene; V was cut back by 5 bases and J by 7 bases. CDR1 SGHKS and CDR2 YYEKEE come from the germline V gene (reference sequence). The CDR3 has 14 amino acids.

This clonotype was detected ten times or more. The chain is built from TRBV28 and TRBJ2-7; 10 bases map to TRBD1. CDR3 length: 14 residues. CDR1 MDHEN and CDR2 SYDVKM come from the germline V gene. V lost 6 bases to trimming and J lost 7 bases; unmatched junction nucleotides: 9. CDR3 loop: CASREPGTGAEQYF. CDR3 bases: TGTGCCAGCAGAGAGCCAGGGACAGGGGCTGAGCAGTACTTC.

This clonotype was seen many times. This sequence joins TRBV15 and TRBJ1-1, with TRBD1 matching over 11 bases. The CDR3 is 14 residues long. J gave up 11 bases and V 1 base, and 6 bases lay outside the gene matches. The germline gives CDR1 LNHNV, CDR2 YYDKDF (reference sequence). The CDR3 sequence: CATSRASDRGHAFF. CDR3 coding DNA: TGTGCCACCAGCAGAGCCTCGGACAGGGGGCACGCTTTCTTT.

This chain connects TRBV11-2 to TRBJ2-7; D is perhaps TRBD1 (5 bases). Germline CDR1 and CDR2: SGHAT and FQNNGV. This CDR3 is built from 16 residues. V dropped 1 base and J dropped 6 bases, with 19 bases sitting between them. The CDR3 DNA reads as TGTGCCAGCAGCTTAGCAGTTATTGCCAGGGAAGCCGAGCAGTACTTC. As protein: CASSLAVIAREAEQYF.

This clonotype appeared a few times. V is TRBV19 and J is TRBJ2-1, with a tentative D call TRBD2 (5 bases). CDR1 LNHDA and CDR2 SQIVND come from the germline V gene (reference sequence). Between the trimmed V and J ends, which lost 4 bases and 7 bases, there was a span of 11 bases. This CDR3 has 13 residues. The CDR3 DNA reads as TGTGCCAGTAGTAGACGGCGAGGGAATGAGCAGTTCTTC. Residues: CASSRRRGNEQFF.

Details on this clonotype: It is likely a read error: a sequence one base away is far more abundant. The CDR3 reads CASSYIGGRTDTQYF. The CDR3 DNA reads as TGTGCCAGCAGCTACATCGGGGGGCGAACAGATACGCAGTATTTT. The chain links TRBV7-6 to TRBJ2-3, with D possibly matching TRBD2 (7 bases). CDR3 length equals 15 residues. Trimming shortened V by 4 bases and J by 3 bases, and 14 bases separated the two germline ends. Germline CDR1 SGHVS, CDR2 FNYEAQ.